These 9 T cell receptor beta chains share one sample of origin, sequenced in a study of technical replicates of blood from several donors. Clones were sequenced by immunoSEQ multiplex PCR, and TCRdb holds only the in-frame ones, with some missing. In the table there are about 64,000 clones, less than 90% of which are singletons. The sequenced sample was PBMCs. Source of these receptors: a human donor in good health. Some clones in this sample may be carry-over from other donors' samples.

This chain connects TRBV7-9 to TRBJ2-3, with 10 nucleotides matching TRBD2. In germline, CDR1 is SEHNR, CDR2 FQNEAQ (reference sequence). This CDR3 is built from 17 residues. V lost 5 bases, J lost 2 bases, and 10 bases stayed unmatched. CDR3 protein: CASSRTATSGYTDTQYF. CDR3 DNA: TGTGCCAGCAGCCGCACCGCGACTAGCGGGTACACAGATACGCAGTATTTT.

The V call is TRBV7-9, the J call TRBJ1-1; the D gene is possibly TRBD1 (5 bases). The germline V gene has CDR1 SEHNR and CDR2 FQNEAQ (reference sequence). V dropped 5 bases and J dropped 6 bases, with 13 bases sitting between them. The CDR3 sequence is 13 residues long. The CDR3: CASSGGWFAEAFF. The DNA of the CDR3 is TGTGCCAGCAGCGGGGGGTGGTTCGCTGAAGCTTTCTTT.

The V gene is TRBV7-9, the J gene TRBJ2-3; 10 bases agree with TRBD1. The V gene's germline CDR1 is SEHNR and CDR2 FQNEAQ (reference sequence). With V trimmed by 5 bases and J by 4 bases, 0 bases remained unmatched. This CDR3 contains 13 residues. DNA of the CDR3: TGTGCCAGCAGCGACAGGGGGCCAGATACGCAGTATTTT. This encodes CASSDRGPDTQYF.

The genes are TRBV30 and TRBJ2-3, with a possible D match to TRBD2 (5 bases). Trimming took off 2 bases at V and 2 bases at J, with 11 bases between the two ends. Germline-derived CDR1 and CDR2 are GTSNPN and SVGIG (reference sequence). This CDR3 is built from 14 residues. The CDR3 bases are TGTGCCTGGAGTACAGCGGATTACACAGATACGCAGTATTTT. Amino acids: CAWSTADYTDTQYF.

The chain recombines TRBV6-5 with TRBJ2-1, with 9 bases aligning to TRBD1. The CDR3 covers 14 residues. CDR1 is MNHEY, CDR2 SVGAGI, per germline. Germline trimming cut 6 bases from V and 6 bases from J; bases unmatched to any gene: 6. CDR3 nucleotides: TGTGCCAGCAGGACCGGGACAGGGTTCAATGAGCAGTTCTTC. Amino acid sequence: CASRTGTGFNEQFF.

The chain combines TRBV6-5 with TRBJ1-4; no firm D call. Germline CDR1 reads MNHEY; CDR2 reads SVGAGI. Trimming removed 6 bases at V and 8 bases at J, with 19 bases between. This CDR3 comprises 15 residues. CDR3 DNA: TGTGCCAGCAGCCGATCCGGGATGTCAGGAGAAAAACTGTTTTTT. This gives the protein CASSRSGMSGEKLFF.

The CDR3 DNA follows: TGTGCCAGCAGCTCCGTGGGGGGGAACACTGAAGCTTTCTTT. Its translation is CASSSVGGNTEAFF. V and J are TRBV7-8 and TRBJ1-1; tentatively, D is TRBD1 (5 bases). V was shortened by 4 bases and J by 1 base, with 10 bases between the two germline ends. CDR1 is SGHVS, CDR2 FQNEAQ, per germline. This CDR3 spans 14 amino acids. The full variable domain, with the rest looked up from reference TRBV7-8 and TRBJ1-1, is GAGVSQSPRYKVAKRGQDVALRCDPISGHVSLFWYQQALGQGPEFLTYFQNEAQLDKSGLPSDRFFAERPEGSVSTLKIQRTQQEDSAVYLCASSSVGGNTEAFFGQGTRLTVV.

The J gene is TRBJ2-7, the V gene TRBV29-1; a weak D match, TRBD2 (6 bases). The length of the CDR3 is 13 residues. V shed 4 bases and J shed 5 bases, with 15 bases lying between them. Germline CDR1 is SQVTM and CDR2 is ANQGSEA. CDR3 sequence: CSVAGGGVNEQYF. The CDR3 coding sequence is TGCAGCGTTGCTGGAGGCGGGGTCAACGAGCAGTACTTC.

The CDR3 DNA follows: TGTGCTAGTGGTTTTCATTACGAGCAGTACTTC. It is translated as CASGFHYEQYF. The chain recombines TRBV12-5 with TRBJ2-7; D gene uncertain. The CDR3 runs 11 residues. Trimming removed 3 bases from V and 4 bases from J, with 4 bases in between. Germline lookup yields CDR1 LGHNT and CDR2 FRNRAP.